The 10 T cell receptor beta chains in this list originate from one sample, sequenced in a study of CD8+CD57+ T cells in acquired aplastic anemia. The patients chosen for sequencing had shown expansion of CD8+CD57+ cells (detected by flow cytometry). The template used for profiling TCR beta VDJ and CDR3 was genomic DNA. TCRdb itself ran the reads through MiXCR, one entry per CDR3 protein. The table records 200,000 to 250,000 distinct CDR3 sequences, roughly 60% of them present only once. Sequenced sample: sorted CD4+, CD8+, or CD8+CD57+ T cells (not recorded which) from PBMCs. The receptor set was obtained from a human donor with aplastic anemia.

The chain uses TRBV2 and TRBJ2-7; tentatively, D is TRBD2 (6 bases). Per germline, CDR1 SNHLY and CDR2 FYNNEI. The CDR3 length is 14 residues. The ends were cut back, 6 bases at V and 3 bases at J, with 15 bases in the middle. In DNA form, the CDR3 reads TGTGCCAGCAGCCCCGGATACGGGGGCTACGAGCAGTACTTC. This sequence encodes CASSPGYGGYEQYF.

This clonotype was picked up a small number of times. V is TRBV28 and J is TRBJ2-7, with D unclear. This CDR3 contains 15 residues. CDR1 and CDR2 (germline): MDHEN, SYDVKM. The V end was cut by 1 base, the J end by 1 base, with 11 bases between. Written as DNA, the CDR3 is TGTGCCAGCAGTTTATTTGCCAGGCATTCCTACGAGCAGTACTTC. Translation gives CASSLFARHSYEQYF.

This chain connects TRBV20-1 to TRBJ2-7; D is possibly TRBD2 (5 bases). Germline CDR1 and CDR2: DFQATT and SNEGSKA (reference sequence). This CDR3 comprises 14 residues. Trimming took 0 bases from V and 4 from J, leaving 13 bases between them. This chain's CDR3 is CSARDWRVAYEQYF. CDR3 DNA: TGCAGTGCTAGAGATTGGCGGGTTGCGTACGAGCAGTACTTC.

V and J are TRBV6-4 and TRBJ1-6; no reliable D call. Trimming left V 0 bases short and J 9 bases short, with 9 bases between. The CDR3 contains 14 residues. From germline, CDR1 is MRHNA and CDR2 SNTAGT. This chain's CDR3 is CASSDSIIGSPLHF. The CDR3 DNA sequence: TGTGCCAGCAGTGACTCGATTATCGGTTCACCCCTCCACTTT.

The gene calls are TRBV9 and TRBJ2-7; tentatively, D is TRBD2 (6 bases). Trimming removed 0 bases from V and 3 bases from J, with 13 bases in between. The germline V gene has CDR1 SGDLS and CDR2 YYNGEE. There are 15 residues in the CDR3. CDR3 in amino acids: CASSVGVSGYYEQYF. For the CDR3, the DNA is TGTGCCAGCAGCGTAGGGGTTAGCGGATACTACGAGCAGTACTTC.

The rearrangement uses TRBV15 and TRBJ1-1; 8 bases are a match to TRBD1. The V gene's germline CDR1 is LNHNV and CDR2 YYDKDF (reference sequence). The CDR3 is 15 residues long. J was trimmed by 5 bases and V by 3 bases; bases with no gene match: 8. Written as DNA, the CDR3 is TGTGCCACCAGCAGGGCGACAGGGGCGGCGACTGAAGCTTTCTTT. Translating it yields CATSRATGAATEAFF.

This clonotype came up many times. The gene calls are TRBV2 and TRBJ2-1, with 10 bases that match TRBD2. V lost 3 bases, J lost 2 bases, and 4 bases stayed unmatched. CDR1 and CDR2 (germline): SNHLY, FYNNEI. This CDR3 comprises 16 residues. The CDR3 sequence: CASSDPGLAAYNEQFF. CDR3 nucleotides: TGTGCCAGCAGTGATCCAGGACTAGCGGCCTACAATGAGCAGTTCTTC.

In DNA form, the CDR3 reads TGTGCCATCAGTGGAACTAGCGGGGGGAACACCGGGGAGCTGTTTTTT. This gives the protein CAISGTSGGNTGELFF. V and J are TRBV10-3 and TRBJ2-2; 11 bases match TRBD2. The germline CDR1 and CDR2 sequences are ENHRY and SYGVKD. The CDR3 runs 16 residues. V was clipped by 4 bases and J by 1 base; unmatched bases: 2.

This sequence joins TRBV5-1 and TRBJ2-2, with TRBD1 matching over 9 bases. The trim removed 1 base at V and 6 bases at J, leaving 10 bases unmatched. CDR1 and CDR2 from the germline V gene are SGHRS and YFSETQ. The CDR3 loop spans 17 amino acids. CDR3: CASSLIMGQGGPGELFF. For the CDR3, the DNA is TGCGCCAGCAGCTTGATTATGGGACAGGGAGGTCCCGGGGAGCTGTTTTTT.

The V gene is TRBV24-1, the J gene TRBJ1-1, with a tentative D call TRBD1 (5 bases). V was pared by 7 bases and J by 1 base, with 6 bases between. CDR1 is KGHDR and CDR2 is SFDVKD in the germline V gene. CDR3 length: 12 residues. The DNA for the CDR3 is TGTGCCACCAGGGGGGAGAACACTGAAGCTTTCTTT. Protein product: CATRGENTEAFF.